Below, 5 T cell receptor beta chains from the same sample are listed, as sequenced in a study of T cell clusters in autoimmune cytopenias (dated by TCRdb to about 2019). These reads were obtained on an Illumina MiSeq. TRB rearrangements were amplified by multiplex PCR using a touch-down protocol with TRB-A and TRB-B primer pools mixed in one tube. Each CDR3 protein sequence appears as one entry after TCRdb reprocessed the reads, and no DNA is included. In this sample's table one finds 10,000 to 11,000 distinct CDR3 sequences. The ten largest clones add up to 30% to 40% of the sample. TRB amplification used roughly 0.25 ug of peripheral blood genomic DNA, around 40,000 genome equivalents, per sample. These sequences were also reported in another study, on T cell repertoires in aging, cancer and after chemotherapy.

The sequencing input was peripheral blood. The receptors come from a human donor in good health.

J is TRBJ1-5 and V is TRBV27. CDR1 is MNHEY and CDR2 is SMNVEV in the germline V gene (reference sequence). The CDR3 has 14 residues. The CDR3 reads CASSFLGGNQPQHF.

The chain carries TRBV12-3 or TRBV12-4 and TRBJ1-5; TCRdb returns TRBD1, unconfirmable since there is no DNA. The CDR3 runs 13 residues. The CDR3 region is CASRGTVNQPQHF.

The V gene is TRBV5-4, the J gene TRBJ2-3. Per germline, CDR1 SGHNT and CDR2 YYREEE (reference sequence). This CDR3 is 13 amino acids long. The CDR3 is CASSLKGTDTQYF.

This clonotype ranks as medium-sized in terms of frequency. The CDR3 region is CSVNSGLAGGYEQYF. V is TRBV29-1 and J is TRBJ2-7; TCRdb designates TRBD2, a call that cannot be tested without DNA. The CDR3 is 15 amino acids. Germline V gene lookup returns CDR1 SQVTM and CDR2 ANQGSEA.

J is TRBJ2-1 and V is TRBV6-5; TCRdb's D gene call, TRBD2, goes unchecked for lack of DNA. This CDR3 contains 18 residues. CDR1 and CDR2 (germline): MNHEY, SVGAGI. The CDR3: CASSYPSGLAGFYNEQFF.